A single sample gave rise to the 30 T cell receptor beta chains below, sequenced in a study of monozygotic twins with inflammatory bowel disease. TCRdb derives one entry per CDR3 protein from the 5' RACE reads, leaving out DNA. Listed are 300,000 to 350,000 distinct CDR3 sequences; around 2% falls within the top ten. Sequencing was performed on blood. The source of these receptors is a human donor with ulcerative colitis or Crohn's disease, or a healthy co-twin of an affected twin (not recorded which).

The chain's CDR3 is CASSGLRDKDQPQHF. The chain combines TRBV6-1 with TRBJ1-5; with no DNA, the TCRdb D assignment of TRBD1 cannot be verified. The CDR3 consists of 15 residues. Germline V lookup: CDR1 MNHNS, CDR2 SASEGT.

The V gene is TRBV4-1, the J gene TRBJ1-5. The CDR3 contains 15 residues. CDR1 and CDR2 (germline): MGHRA, YSYEKL. CDR3 sequence reads: CASSQGTFGNQPQHF.

This chain uses TRBV4-1 with TRBJ2-3. From germline, CDR1 is MGHRA and CDR2 YSYEKL. The CDR3 length is 11 residues. CDR3: CASSQGDTQYF.

The rearrangement joins TRBV4-3 to TRBJ2-3; TCRdb lists TRBD1, though no DNA is available to test this call. The CDR3 loop spans 13 amino acids. Germline lookup yields CDR1 LGHNA and CDR2 YSLEER. CDR3 sequence: CASSQDLGPLEYF.

The rearrangement joins TRBV10-3 to TRBJ1-3. The CDR3 is 16 residues long. Per the germline V gene, CDR1 is ENHRY and CDR2 is SYGVKD. The CDR3 region is CAISPSPGFSGNTIYF.

This chain links TRBV7-7 with TRBJ2-1; absent DNA, TCRdb's TRBD1 call cannot be checked. This CDR3 region has 16 residues. CDR1 is SSHAT and CDR2 is FNYEAQ in the germline V gene (reference sequence). CDR3 protein: CASSSYPRGGTNEQFF.

V and J are TRBV27 and TRBJ2-7. Germline V CDR1 and CDR2: MNHEY, SMNVEV (reference sequence). The CDR3 length is 15 residues. CDR3 amino acids: CATQADGSFSYEQYF.

V and J are TRBV27 and TRBJ2-1. Germline V lookup: CDR1 MNHEY, CDR2 SMNVEV (reference sequence). This CDR3 spans 13 amino acids. CDR3: CASRPGIWDEQFF.

The chain joins TRBV5-6 to TRBJ2-5; TCRdb proposes TRBD2, but this gene call is untestable without DNA. This CDR3 has 13 amino acids. Germline CDR1 reads SGHDT; CDR2 reads YYEEEE. The CDR3 region is CASSLLARETQYF.

The chain uses TRBV12-3 or TRBV12-4 and TRBJ2-1; TCRdb picks TRBD1, but there is no DNA to check that call. The CDR3 has 14 residues. The CDR3 spells CASRRTVKGNEQFF.

V usage is TRBV20-1 and J usage is TRBJ2-7; TCRdb proposes TRBD1, but this gene call is untestable without DNA. Germline V CDR1 and CDR2: DFQATT, SNEGSKA (reference sequence). The CDR3 is 12 amino acids. CDR3 residues: CSAPGPTYEQYF.

The CDR3 spells CSVEWGSSYNEQFF. The V call is TRBV29-1, the J call TRBJ2-1. CDR3 length: 14 residues. Germline-derived CDR1 and CDR2 are SQVTM and ANQGSEA.

V gene TRBV12-3 or TRBV12-4 combines with J gene TRBJ2-5; checking the TCRdb D call of TRBD1 is not possible without DNA. CDR3 length: 17 amino acids. CDR3 protein: CASSTLYRDRVWETQYF.

The chain carries TRBV7-2 and TRBJ2-5; TCRdb gives TRBD1 as the D gene, but with no DNA this cannot be confirmed. Germline CDR1 reads SGHTA; CDR2 reads FQGNSA. The CDR3 runs 15 residues. This CDR3 is CASTLDPSSQETQYF.

This chain links TRBV5-4 with TRBJ1-1; the TCRdb call, TRBD1, lacks DNA for checking. Germline V gene data show CDR1 as SGHNT and CDR2 as YYREEE (reference sequence). There are 14 residues in the CDR3. The CDR3 loop reads CASRIQGADTEAFF.

This rearrangement joins TRBV5-5 to TRBJ2-7; TCRdb designates TRBD2, a call that cannot be tested without DNA. The germline V gene has CDR1 SGHKS and CDR2 YYEKEE (reference sequence). The CDR3 is made up of 14 amino acids. The CDR3 sequence: CASSLQNAGNEQYF.

V usage is TRBV9 and J usage is TRBJ2-1; lacking DNA, the TRBD1 call made by TCRdb goes unchecked. This CDR3 region has 14 residues. CDR1 and CDR2 from the germline V gene are SGDLS and YYNGEE. The CDR3 protein is CASSVTRVNDEQFF.

The V gene is TRBV6-1, the J gene TRBJ1-2; without DNA, the TCRdb call of TRBD1 cannot be checked. Germline CDR1 MNHNS, CDR2 SASEGT. There are 14 residues in the CDR3. CDR3 loop: CASSEMLQGKGYTF.

The chain couples TRBV9 to TRBJ1-3; TCRdb's assignment of TRBD1 cannot be checked, as there is no DNA. The CDR3 consists of 14 residues. Germline V CDR1 and CDR2: SGDLS, YYNGEE. The CDR3 is CASSVPGVGNTIYF.

The J gene is TRBJ1-3, the V gene TRBV5-1. Germline V gene lookup returns CDR1 SGHRS and CDR2 YFSETQ. There are 17 residues in the CDR3. The CDR3 sequence: CASSLWTAVFSGNTIYF.

The V gene is TRBV4-1, the J gene TRBJ2-1. This CDR3 region has 16 residues. Germline V lookup: CDR1 MGHRA, CDR2 YSYEKL. CDR3 in amino acids: CASSQGIRISYNEQFF.

The V gene is TRBV20-1, the J gene TRBJ2-2; TCRdb's D call, TRBD1, is unchecked because there is no DNA. Germline lookup yields CDR1 DFQATT and CDR2 SNEGSKA (reference sequence). The CDR3 is 14 residues long. The CDR3 protein is CSAREWGETGELFF.

The chain carries TRBV27 and TRBJ2-1; no DNA is available, so the TRBD2 call from TCRdb remains unchecked. This CDR3 is built from 15 residues. Germline assignment: CDR1 MNHEY and CDR2 SMNVEV (reference sequence). This chain's CDR3 is CASSFGTSGPGEQFF.

The chain uses TRBV6-5 and TRBJ2-1; TCRdb picks TRBD1, but there is no DNA to check that call. The CDR3 totals 19 residues. The germline gives CDR1 MNHEY, CDR2 SVGAGI. CDR3 region: CASSYSNGAGRSSYNEQFF.

The chain uses TRBV18 and TRBJ2-1. The CDR3 runs to 13 residues. CDR1 and CDR2 (germline): KGHSH, LQKENI. The CDR3 sequence is CASSPRLPNEQFF.

The J gene is TRBJ1-6, the V gene TRBV11-2; TCRdb calls TRBD1, which cannot be checked without DNA. Germline assignment: CDR1 SGHAT and CDR2 FQNNGV. The CDR3 runs 19 residues. The CDR3 sequence is CASSTGTGGSFRYNSPLHF.

The V call is TRBV20-1, the J call TRBJ2-4; the TCRdb D gene call, TRBD1, has no DNA to confirm it. The CDR3 is 15 residues long. From germline, CDR1 is DFQATT and CDR2 SNEGSKA (reference sequence). CDR3 residues: CSARDIQGALYIQYF.

The chain carries TRBV10-3 and TRBJ2-5; TCRdb outputs TRBD1, but without DNA this stays unchecked. Germline CDR1 reads ENHRY; CDR2 reads SYGVKD. The CDR3 consists of 13 residues. CDR3 loop: CAISGQGRETQYF.

V gene TRBV9 combines with J gene TRBJ2-5; without DNA, the TCRdb call of TRBD2 cannot be checked. Germline values: CDR1 SGDLS, CDR2 YYNGEE. There are 15 residues in the CDR3. This CDR3 is CASSVDGSGVETQYF.

The chain joins TRBV3-1 to TRBJ2-5. The length of the CDR3 is 14 residues. CDR1 is LGHDT, CDR2 YNNKEL, per germline (reference sequence). CDR3 in amino acids: CASSQGWSKETQYF.